This T cell receptor (beta chain) was captured in a study of blood T cell repertoires in COVID-19. The overall study: Spain, Italy and the United States supplied samples that represented acute and convalescent COVID-19. PBMCs, B-cell-depleted T cells, or T cells were the source of the cDNA or gDNA that made up the material.

Germline V CDR1 and CDR2: MNHEY, SVGEGT. Trimming left V 0 bases short and J 3 bases short, with 9 bases between. This CDR3 is 14 amino acids long. This clone was seen only once. Per the authors' pipeline: Reference gene primer amplification in the assay estimated nucleated cell counts. Profiled with immunoSEQ multiplex PCR; TCRdb holds only in-frame clones, not every one. Clone size and the V and J calls come from that table; the DNA yielded D and trimming. The table includes 200,000 to 250,000 clones, around 80% detected once. The sample taken for sequencing was peripheral blood. This chain joins TRBV6-2 or TRBV6-3 and TRBJ2-7; maybe TRBD2 (5 bases). The sequence derives from a man younger than 45 with active or convalescent COVID-19. The CDR3 sequence is CASSYSDGGYEQYF. CDR3 DNA: TGTGCCAGCAGTTACTCGGACGGAGGCTACGAGCAGTACTTC.